Each of the 20 T cell receptor beta chains below was sequenced from the same sample in a study of T cell clonotyping in hematopoietic cell transplantation. The assay was immunoSEQ multiplex PCR, and TCRdb's table has in-frame clones only and misses some. The data show approximately 50,000 clones, about nine tenths seen once. Time point reported: recipient sample about 28 days before transplant, after cytoreduction. The material sequenced was peripheral blood mononuclear cells, taken before stem cell transplant. The receptors originated from a man in his fifties or sixties with biphenotypic leukemia. Some clones in this sample may be carry-over from other donors' samples.

This clone turned up a few times. CDR3 protein: CASSSRLAGHNEQFF. In nucleotides, the CDR3 is TGTGCCAGCAGTAGTAGACTAGCGGGACATAATGAGCAGTTCTTC. This chain uses TRBV11-1 with TRBJ2-1; 11 positions match TRBD2. The V and J ends lost 6 bases and 7 bases, in that order; junction bases with no gene match: 8. CDR3 length: 15 amino acids. Germline values: CDR1 SGHAT, CDR2 FQDESV (reference sequence).

The V gene is TRBV14, the J gene TRBJ2-7; D is uncertain. Germline-derived CDR1 and CDR2 are SGHDN and FVKESK. This CDR3 is built from 13 residues. Trimming removed 4 bases at V and 3 bases at J, with 10 bases between. CDR3 region: CASSPSSLYEQYF. In nucleotides, the CDR3 is TGTGCCAGCAGCCCCAGTTCGCTCTACGAGCAGTACTTC.

The chain joins TRBV28 to TRBJ2-7, with 9 bases fitting TRBD2. Trimming removed 5 bases from V and 2 bases from J; junction bases left unmatched: 7. CDR1 and CDR2 (germline): MDHEN, SYDVKM. The CDR3 has 15 amino acids. This CDR3 reads CASSEQREVAYEQYF. CDR3 nucleotides: TGTGCCAGCAGTGAACAGCGGGAGGTCGCCTACGAGCAGTACTTC. Full variable domain (rest looked up from reference TRBV28 and TRBJ2-7): DVKVTQSSRYLVKRTGEKVFLECVQDMDHENMFWYRQDPGLGLRLIYFSYDVKMKEKGDIPEGYSVSREKKERFSLILESASTNQTSMYLCASSEQREVAYEQYFGPGTRLTVT.

In this sample, this clone is medium-sized. The chain uses TRBV19 and TRBJ1-1; possibly TRBD1 for D (5 bases). The ends were cut back, 9 bases at V and 9 bases at J, with 17 bases in the middle. Germline assignment: CDR1 LNHDA and CDR2 SQIVND (reference sequence). This CDR3 region has 12 residues. In DNA form, the CDR3 reads TGTGCCAGCACTAATCAGGGTAACAAAGCTTTCTTT. It translates to CASTNQGNKAFF. Looking up the rest from reference TRBV19 and TRBJ1-1 gives the full variable domain: DGGITQSPKYLFRKEGQNVTLSCEQNLNHDAMYWYRQDPGQGLRLIYYSQIVNDFQKGDIAEGYSVSREKKESFPLTVTSAQKNPTAFYLCASTNQGNKAFFGQGTRLTVV.

This clone showed up just once. The rearrangement uses TRBV5-1 and TRBJ2-5, with D possibly called TRBD1 or TRBD2 (5 bases each). The CDR3 extends over 15 amino acids. V was cut by 3 bases and J by 3 bases, with 15 bases left in between. The V gene's germline CDR1 is SGHRS and CDR2 YFSETQ. The CDR3 bases are TGCGCCAGCAGCTCAGCCCGGGACGACAAAGAGACCCAGTACTTC. It yields the protein CASSSARDDKETQYF.

The CDR3 sequence: CASRPGGSIEQYF. CDR3 DNA sequence: TGTGCCAGCAGGCCAGGGGGGTCCATCGAGCAGTACTTC. V is TRBV7-9 and J is TRBJ2-7; TRBD1 might be the D (7 bases). Trimming pared 6 bases from V and 6 bases from J, leaving 15 bases between. Germline CDR1 reads SEHNR; CDR2 reads FQNEAQ (reference sequence). CDR3 length: 13 amino acids.

The V and J genes are TRBV7-8 and TRBJ2-7, with D unclear. Trimming pared 5 bases from V and 2 bases from J, leaving 19 bases between. The CDR3 contains 16 residues. Per the germline V gene, CDR1 is SGHVS and CDR2 is FQNEAQ. The chain's CDR3 is CASSHPERSTPYEQYF. The CDR3 region has the DNA TGTGCCAGCAGCCACCCCGAGAGGTCTACCCCCTACGAGCAGTACTTC.

The chain carries TRBV28 and TRBJ1-2; TRBD1 might be the D (6 bases). V lost 9 bases and J 2 bases, leaving 7 bases between the germline ends. The germline V gene encodes CDR1 MDHEN and CDR2 SYDVKM. The CDR3 covers 11 residues. CDR3 sequence reads: CASGQNYGYTF. The DNA for the CDR3 is TGTGCCAGTGGACAGAACTATGGCTACACCTTC.

This clone was detected once. The gene calls are TRBV27 and TRBJ2-7; either TRBD1 or TRBD2 may supply D (6 bases each). The CDR3 runs 15 residues. Germline V gene data show CDR1 as MNHEY and CDR2 as SMNVEV (reference sequence). V was shortened by 5 bases and J by 1 base, with 15 bases between the two germline ends. CDR3 loop: CASSPGAGRSYEQYF. The CDR3 DNA sequence: TGTGCCAGCAGTCCGGGGGCAGGCCGATCCTACGAGCAGTACTTC.

The chain is built from TRBV19 and TRBJ1-5; D is ambiguous. The germline V and J ends were trimmed by 11 bases and 4 bases, with 15 bases remaining between them. This CDR3 is 13 amino acids long. The V gene's germline CDR1 is LNHDA and CDR2 SQIVND (reference sequence). The DNA for the CDR3 is TGTGCCTCCGGGTGGGCTCTTAATCAGCCCCAGCATTTT. Protein product: CASGWALNQPQHF.

The chain recombines TRBV4-1 with TRBJ2-2; 11 nucleotides line up with TRBD2. Germline-derived CDR1 and CDR2 are MGHRA and YSYEKL. The CDR3 runs to 16 residues. V was pared by 3 bases and J by 9 bases, with 9 bases of the junction left unmatched. The DNA for the CDR3 is TGCGCCAGCAGCCACTACGGACTAGCGGGTGGCCGGGAGCTGTTTTTT. Protein: CASSHYGLAGGRELFF.

The chain carries TRBV5-1 and TRBJ1-1; 7 bases are a match to TRBD1. Germline trimming cut 4 bases from V and 1 base from J; bases unmatched to any gene: 13. The CDR3 spans 17 residues. Germline loops: CDR1 SGHRS, CDR2 YFSETQ. CDR3 loop: CASSPAVGGRGNTEAFF. The CDR3 coding sequence is TGCGCCAGCAGCCCGGCTGTAGGGGGCAGGGGGAACACTGAAGCTTTCTTT. Looking up the rest from reference TRBV5-1 and TRBJ1-1 gives the full variable domain: KAGVTQTPRYLIKTRGQQVTLSCSPISGHRSVSWYQQTPGQGLQFLFEYFSETQRNKGNFPGRFSGRQFSNSRSEMNVSTLELGDSALYLCASSPAVGGRGNTEAFFGQGTRLTVV.

The rearrangement joins TRBV19 to TRBJ2-7, with TRBD1 matching over 9 bases. V shed 5 bases, J shed 7 bases, and the junction held 6 bases outside the gene matches. This CDR3 contains 13 residues. Per the germline V gene, CDR1 is LNHDA and CDR2 is SQIVND (reference sequence). In DNA form, the CDR3 reads TGTGCCAGTAGTGCGGGACAGGGCGGAGAGCAGTACTTC. Amino acid sequence: CASSAGQGGEQYF.

CDR3 nucleotide sequence: TGTGCCAGTTGGGACCGTCCGGGTGGCAATCAGCCCCAGCATTTT. Its translation is CASWDRPGGNQPQHF. The chain has TRBV19 and TRBJ1-5; D may be TRBD1 (5 bases). V lost 8 bases and J lost 2, with 16 bases in between. The CDR3 sequence is 15 residues long. From germline, CDR1 is LNHDA and CDR2 SQIVND (reference sequence). The full variable domain, rest sourced from reference TRBV19 and TRBJ1-5, is DGGITQSPKYLFRKEGQNVTLSCEQNLNHDAMYWYRQDPGQGLRLIYYSQIVNDFQKGDIAEGYSVSREKKESFPLTVTSAQKNPTAFYLCASWDRPGGNQPQHFGDGTRLSIL.

This sequence joins TRBV5-4 and TRBJ2-5, with D perhaps matching TRBD2 (6 bases). Trimming pared 4 bases from V and 3 bases from J, leaving 16 bases between. Germline V gives CDR1 SGHNT, CDR2 YYREEE (reference sequence). This CDR3 has 15 amino acids. The chain's CDR3 is CASSRPGLTKETQYF. For the CDR3, the DNA is TGTGCCAGCAGCAGACCGGGACTTACTAAAGAGACCCAGTACTTC.

V gene TRBV5-1 combines with J gene TRBJ1-1; D is perhaps TRBD1 (6 bases). The V end lost 0 bases, the J end lost 9 bases, and 12 bases lay between the germline ends. CDR3 size: 13 residues. Germline-derived CDR1 and CDR2 are SGHRS and YFSETQ. The CDR3 reads CASSLGGAAQAFF. As DNA, the CDR3 is TGCGCCAGCAGCTTGGGGGGGGCGGCACAAGCTTTCTTT.

The chain carries TRBV7-9 and TRBJ1-2; 7 positions match TRBD1. The V segment lost 5 bases and the J segment 2 bases; nucleotides outside the gene matches: 8. The CDR3 runs 15 residues. Germline values: CDR1 SEHNR, CDR2 FQNEAQ (reference sequence). The DNA for the CDR3 is TGTGCCAGCAGCCTGACCCGCAGGGGGAACTATGGCTACACCTTC. This gives the protein CASSLTRRGNYGYTF.

This chain joins TRBV7-2 and TRBJ1-4; D may be TRBD1 (5 bases). The CDR3 loop spans 18 amino acids. In germline, CDR1 is SGHTA, CDR2 FQGNSA. Between the trimmed V and J ends, which lost 5 bases and 0 bases, there was a span of 19 bases. CDR3 nucleotides: TGTGCCAGCAGCCCGACACGCCCGGGAGGGGCAACTAATGAAAAACTGTTTTTT. The encoded protein is CASSPTRPGGATNEKLFF.

V usage is TRBV7-9 and J usage is TRBJ2-7; TRBD2 might be the D (5 bases). V lost 5 bases, J lost 0 bases, and 5 bases lay in between. The length of the CDR3 is 12 residues. Germline assignment: CDR1 SEHNR and CDR2 FQNEAQ (reference sequence). This CDR3 is CASSGSSYEQYF. The CDR3 DNA follows: TGTGCCAGCAGCGGGAGCTCCTACGAGCAGTACTTC.

V is TRBV11-3 and J is TRBJ1-1; D is ambiguous. The germline gives CDR1 SGHNT, CDR2 YENEEA. The CDR3 loop spans 13 amino acids. V was trimmed by 0 bases and J by 11 bases, leaving 13 bases between them. As DNA, the CDR3 is TGTGCCAGCAGCTTAGAGCCGGGAACCAGGGCTTTCTTT. This gives the protein CASSLEPGTRAFF. Using reference TRBV11-3 and TRBJ1-1 for the parts outside the CDR3, the full variable domain is EAGVVQSPRYKIIEKKQPVAFWCNPISGHNTLYWYLQNLGQGPELLIRYENEEAVDDSQLPKDRFSAERLKGVDSTLKIQPAELGDSAVYLCASSLEPGTRAFFGQGTRLTVV.